The next 28 T cell receptor beta chains were all read from a single sample in a study of identical twins. Using its own MiXCR run on the 5' RACE reads, TCRdb lists one record per CDR3 protein. This table has some 500,000 distinct CDR3 sequences, approximately 22% appearing once. The sample also formed part of further work on T cells expressing NK-cell markers.

The sequencing sample was made of CD4+ T cells sorted from blood. The receptors come from a woman aged 18 to 35 in good health.

CDR3 amino acids: CASSLAGLPREAFF. CDR3 nucleotides: TGTGCCAGCAGCTTAGCCGGTCTCCCTAGGGAAGCTTTCTTT. The chain joins TRBV11-3 to TRBJ1-1; D not certain. This CDR3 is 14 amino acids long. The germline V and J ends were trimmed by 1 base and 8 bases, with 14 bases remaining between them. Germline values: CDR1 SGHNT, CDR2 YENEEA.

This clonotype was counted only a few times. The J gene is TRBJ2-4, the V gene TRBV5-1; 11 nucleotides line up with TRBD1. Germline values: CDR1 SGHRS, CDR2 YFSETQ. The CDR3 extends over 14 amino acids. Trimming cost V 4 bases and J 7 bases; bases outside gene matches: 4. CDR3: CASSPGQGVNIQYF. In DNA, the CDR3 is TGCGCCAGCAGCCCGGGACAGGGGGTGAACATTCAGTACTTC.

The sample holds a few counts of this clonotype. The V gene is TRBV6-1, the J gene TRBJ2-7; D uncertain. The germline V gene has CDR1 MNHNS and CDR2 SASEGT. The CDR3 consists of 15 residues. Trimming left V 6 bases short and J 0 bases short, with 15 bases between. The CDR3 loop is CASRLGLLSSYEQYF. CDR3 DNA sequence: TGTGCCAGCAGGCTCGGTCTCCTCTCCTCCTACGAGCAGTACTTC.

This clonotype has a handful of counts. The chain links TRBV9 to TRBJ2-1; D possibly corresponds to TRBD2 (6 bases). Trimming cost V 1 base and J 8 bases, with 13 bases left between them. The CDR3 is made up of 14 amino acids. Germline V gene sequence: CDR1 SGDLS, CDR2 YYNGEE. The CDR3 sequence: CASSVTGSSDEQFF. The CDR3 DNA follows: TGTGCCAGCAGCGTAACCGGGAGTTCCGATGAGCAGTTCTTC.

This clonotype has a handful of counts. J is TRBJ2-7 and V is TRBV20-1; D gene unclear. Looked up from germline, CDR1 is DFQATT and CDR2 is SNEGSKA (reference sequence). This CDR3 comprises 13 residues. The V and J ends lost 5 bases and 10 bases respectively, with 21 bases between them. CDR3 region: CSAVPTTLGIQYF. The CDR3 DNA follows: TGCAGTGCTGTTCCTACTACATTAGGTATCCAGTACTTC.

This clonotype was detected a few times. The chain is built from TRBV20-1 and TRBJ2-7; unclear D gene. Trimming shortened V by 3 bases and J by 0 bases, and 15 bases separated the two germline ends. The CDR3 has 15 amino acids. CDR1 and CDR2 (germline): DFQATT, SNEGSKA (reference sequence). The CDR3 bases are TGCAGTGCTAGTATTTCCGCGACGGTCTCCTACGAGCAGTACTTC. This encodes CSASISATVSYEQYF.

This chain uses TRBV5-1 with TRBJ1-4; D possibly corresponds to TRBD1 (6 bases). CDR3 length: 15 residues. The germline V gene has CDR1 SGHRS and CDR2 YFSETQ. V dropped 0 bases and J dropped 4 bases, with 10 bases sitting between them. CDR3 bases: TGCGCCAGCAGCTTGGGGGGGGCCGATAATGAAAAACTGTTTTTT. Amino acids: CASSLGGADNEKLFF.

This clonotype was seen more than once but under ten times. This chain links TRBV9 with TRBJ1-4; D is perhaps TRBD1 (5 bases). Trimming stripped 0 bases from V and 5 bases from J, with 11 bases between. Looked up from germline, CDR1 is SGDLS and CDR2 is YYNGEE. The CDR3 is 15 residues long. CDR3 region: CASSVGAQGNEKLFF. The CDR3 DNA reads as TGTGCCAGCAGCGTAGGGGCGCAGGGAAATGAAAAACTGTTTTTT.

The rearrangement links TRBV7-9 to TRBJ2-3; D might be TRBD1 (6 bases). The CDR3 spans 16 residues. V lost 5 bases, J lost 1 base, and 16 bases lay in between. Per germline, CDR1 SEHNR and CDR2 FQNEAQ (reference sequence). The CDR3: CASSALDSRRTDTQYF. The CDR3 bases are TGTGCCAGCAGCGCCTTGGACAGTCGACGCACAGATACGCAGTATTTT.

The chain recombines TRBV9 with TRBJ1-6; no clear D gene. V was pared by 0 bases and J by 9 bases, with 7 bases between. Germline V CDR1 and CDR2: SGDLS, YYNGEE. The CDR3 is 13 residues long. CDR3 residues: CASSVGPSSPLHF. CDR3 in DNA: TGTGCCAGCAGCGTAGGCCCAAGTTCACCCCTCCACTTT. Using reference TRBV9 and TRBJ1-6 for the parts outside the CDR3, the full variable domain is DSGVTQTPKHLITATGQRVTLRCSPRSGDLSVYWYQQSLDQGLQFLIQYYNGEERAKGNILERFSAQQFPDLHSELNLSSLELGDSALYFCASSVGPSSPLHFGNGTRLTVT.

This sequence joins TRBV20-1 and TRBJ1-2; 8 positions match TRBD1. This CDR3 is built from 12 residues. CDR1 and CDR2 from the germline V gene are DFQATT and SNEGSKA (reference sequence). CDR3 loop: CRGQGGSAGYTF. CDR3 bases: TGCAGAGGACAGGGAGGGTCCGCTGGCTACACCTTC.

This chain links TRBV6-2 or TRBV6-3 with TRBJ2-1; no clear D. V dropped 2 bases and J dropped 6 bases, with 8 bases sitting between them. Germline V gene sequence: CDR1 MNHEY, CDR2 SVGEGT. The CDR3 is 13 amino acids. DNA for the CDR3: TGTGCCAGCAGTTACGGGTACCGCAATGAGCAGTTCTTC. It yields the protein CASSYGYRNEQFF.

In its sample, this clonotype was seen a few times. V gene TRBV6-1 combines with J gene TRBJ2-5, with D uncertain. The V end lost 6 bases, the J end lost 2 bases, and 10 bases lay between the germline ends. Germline V CDR1 and CDR2: MNHNS, SASEGT. This CDR3 is built from 13 residues. The CDR3, as DNA: TGTGCCAGCAGCGTCGGATATCAAGAGACCCAGTACTTC. This gives the protein CASSVGYQETQYF.

This clonotype was counted only a few times. The V and J genes are TRBV5-1 and TRBJ2-7; 14 nucleotides line up with TRBD2. The CDR3 extends over 17 amino acids. With 1 base clipped from V and 7 bases from J, the junction kept 10 bases outside the gene matches. Germline V gene sequence: CDR1 SGHRS, CDR2 YFSETQ. CDR3 amino acids: CASSLRRTSGGQGEQYF. The CDR3 DNA follows: TGCGCCAGCAGCTTGCGACGGACTAGCGGGGGGCAAGGGGAGCAGTACTTC.

This clonotype was detected a few times. The chain carries TRBV29-1 and TRBJ2-3; 11 bases line up with TRBD1. CDR1 and CDR2 (germline): SQVTM, ANQGSEA. Trimming removed 7 bases from V and 8 bases from J; junction bases left unmatched: 8. This CDR3 is built from 13 residues. The CDR3 reads CSALDRGQGTQYF. In DNA, the CDR3 is TGCAGCGCCTTGGACAGGGGGCAAGGTACGCAGTATTTT.

This clonotype occurred a few times. The J gene is TRBJ2-5, the V gene TRBV7-2; D is unclear. CDR1 and CDR2 from the germline V gene are SGHTA and FQGNSA. The CDR3 is 16 residues long. Trimming left V 0 bases short and J 1 base short, with 12 bases between. DNA of the CDR3: TGTGCCAGCAGCTTAGCGTATTGGGCGGTCCAAGAGACCCAGTACTTC. Amino acids: CASSLAYWAVQETQYF.

The V and J genes are TRBV18 and TRBJ2-7; TRBD2 aligns across 9 bases. This CDR3 contains 14 residues. Germline lookup yields CDR1 KGHSH and CDR2 LQKENI. After removal of 3 bases from V and 5 bases from J, the junction contained 5 bases not matched to a gene. CDR3 bases: TGTGCCAGCTCACCTAGCGGGAGAAGGGACGAGCAGTACTTC. It translates to CASSPSGRRDEQYF.

This clonotype was observed a few times. The chain recombines TRBV7-8 with TRBJ2-1; D possibly corresponds to TRBD2 (5 bases). The CDR3 loop spans 14 amino acids. Looked up from germline, CDR1 is SGHVS and CDR2 is FQNEAQ. With 1 base removed from V and 5 bases from J, the gap between germline ends came to 9 bases. Written as DNA, the CDR3 is TGTGCCAGCAGCTTAGGGACTCCCGACAATGAGCAGTTCTTC. It yields the protein CASSLGTPDNEQFF.

This clonotype was counted only a few times. The chain recombines TRBV20-1 with TRBJ2-7; D gene uncertain. Germline V CDR1 and CDR2: DFQATT, SNEGSKA (reference sequence). The length of the CDR3 is 11 residues. The V gene lost 0 bases and the J gene lost 2 bases, with 2 bases spanning the gap. CDR3 residues: CSAREAYEQYF. The CDR3 nucleotides read TGCAGTGCTAGAGAGGCCTACGAGCAGTACTTC.

The rearrangement joins TRBV12-3 or TRBV12-4 to TRBJ1-2; D is uncertain. The CDR3 has 13 amino acids. V lost 0 bases to trimming and J lost 5 bases, with 7 bases between them. CDR3 protein: CASSLAGLYGYTF. In nucleotides, the CDR3 is TGTGCCAGCAGTTTAGCAGGGTTGTATGGCTACACCTTC.

CDR3: CASSPDPRGPSYEQYF. The CDR3 DNA is TGCGCCAGCAGCCCCGACCCGAGGGGCCCTTCCTACGAGCAGTACTTC. The rearrangement joins TRBV5-1 to TRBJ2-7; TRBD1 or TRBD2 may be the D gene (5 bases each). The V gene lost 4 bases and the J gene lost 1 base, with 18 bases spanning the gap. CDR1 is SGHRS, CDR2 YFSETQ, per germline. The CDR3 runs to 16 residues.

The DNA for the CDR3 is TGTGCCAGCTCACTACCAACGGACTATGGCTACACCTTC. Its protein is CASSLPTDYGYTF. The chain combines TRBV18 with TRBJ1-2; D remains unclear. Germline V CDR1 and CDR2: KGHSH, LQKENI. The CDR3 spans 13 residues. V was pared by 4 bases and J by 3 bases, with 9 bases between. Looking up the rest from reference TRBV18 and TRBJ1-2 gives the full variable domain: NAGVMQNPRHLVRRRGQEARLRCSPMKGHSHVYWYRQLPEEGLKFMVYLQKENIIDESGMPKERFSAEFPKEGPSILRIQQVVRGDSAAYFCASSLPTDYGYTFGSGTRLTVV.

This clonotype has ten or more counts. CDR3 sequence (DNA): TGCAGTGCTAGCAAGGGGCGGATGTACGAGCAGTACTTC. It codes for CSASKGRMYEQYF. The V call is TRBV20-1, the J call TRBJ2-7; TRBD1 is a possible D gene (5 bases). Trimming left V 3 bases short and J 4 bases short, with 13 bases between. Per germline, CDR1 DFQATT and CDR2 SNEGSKA (reference sequence). The CDR3 contains 13 residues.

The chain joins TRBV20-1 to TRBJ2-3; D may be TRBD2 (5 bases). The length of the CDR3 is 12 residues. The ends were cut back, 7 bases at V and 2 bases at J, with 10 bases in the middle. Germline lookup yields CDR1 DFQATT and CDR2 SNEGSKA (reference sequence). CDR3: CSGAGNTDTQYF. The DNA of the CDR3 is TGCAGTGGGGCGGGTAACACAGATACGCAGTATTTT.

This clonotype was seen more than once but under ten times. The chain joins TRBV6-1 to TRBJ2-7; 11 nucleotides agree with TRBD2. With V trimmed by 6 bases and J by 1 base, 5 bases remained unmatched. Looked up from germline, CDR1 is MNHNS and CDR2 is SASEGT. This CDR3 is 15 amino acids long. Here the CDR3 reads CASRLAGGRSYEQYF. CDR3 DNA: TGTGCCAGCAGGCTAGCGGGGGGACGTTCCTACGAGCAGTACTTC.

The chain recombines TRBV6-2 or TRBV6-3 with TRBJ2-7; 7 bases are a match to TRBD1. V trimming: 8 bases; J trimming: 5 bases; junction bases outside the gene matches: 18. The CDR3 is made up of 16 amino acids. CDR1 and CDR2 (germline): MNHEY, SVGEGT. CDR3 nucleotide sequence: TGTGCCAGCCAGCGGAATAAAGCAGGGGGAACCGACGAGCAGTACTTC. Translation gives CASQRNKAGGTDEQYF.

This clonotype showed up just a few times. The V call is TRBV20-1, the J call TRBJ2-5; 8 bases are shared with TRBD2. This CDR3 spans 13 amino acids. Germline CDR1 is DFQATT and CDR2 is SNEGSKA (reference sequence). The ends lost 3 bases at V and 5 bases at J; junction bases unmatched: 5. CDR3 amino acids: CSARVSGAETQYF. The CDR3 region has the DNA TGCAGTGCTAGGGTTAGCGGGGCGGAGACCCAGTACTTC.

This clonotype was detected many times. The chain employs TRBV12-3 or TRBV12-4 and TRBJ2-5; no firm D call. CDR3 length: 11 residues. Trimming removed 6 bases at V and 4 bases at J, with 6 bases between. CDR3 sequence: CASSSTETQYF. In nucleotides, the CDR3 is TGTGCCAGCAGCTCGACAGAGACCCAGTACTTC.